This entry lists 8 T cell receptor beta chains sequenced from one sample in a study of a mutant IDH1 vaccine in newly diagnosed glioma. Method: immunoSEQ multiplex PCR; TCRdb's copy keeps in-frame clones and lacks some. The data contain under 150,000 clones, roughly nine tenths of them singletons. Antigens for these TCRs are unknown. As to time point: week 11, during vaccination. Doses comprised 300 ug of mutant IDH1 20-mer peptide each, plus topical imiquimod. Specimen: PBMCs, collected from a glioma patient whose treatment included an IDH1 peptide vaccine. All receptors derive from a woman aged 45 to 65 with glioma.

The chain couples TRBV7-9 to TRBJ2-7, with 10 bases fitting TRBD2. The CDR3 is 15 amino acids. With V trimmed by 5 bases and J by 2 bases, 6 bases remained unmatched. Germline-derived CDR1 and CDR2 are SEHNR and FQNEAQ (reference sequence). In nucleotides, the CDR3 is TGTGCCAGCAGCCCTAGCGGGAGCCCACCCTACGAGCAGTACTTC. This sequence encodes CASSPSGSPPYEQYF. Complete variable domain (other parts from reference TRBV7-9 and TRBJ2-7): DTGVSQNPRHKITKRGQNVTFRCDPISEHNRLYWYRQTLGQGPEFLTYFQNEAQLEKSRLLSDRFSAERPKGSFSTLEIQRTEQGDSAMYLCASSPSGSPPYEQYFGPGTRLTVT.

The CDR3 bases are TGCGCCAGCAGCTTTCGGGCAGAGACTAATGAAAAACTGTTTTTT. Translation gives CASSFRAETNEKLFF. The chain couples TRBV5-1 to TRBJ1-4; D not resolved. The CDR3 sequence is 15 residues long. Per the germline V gene, CDR1 is SGHRS and CDR2 is YFSETQ. V lost 2 bases and J lost 2, with 10 bases in between.

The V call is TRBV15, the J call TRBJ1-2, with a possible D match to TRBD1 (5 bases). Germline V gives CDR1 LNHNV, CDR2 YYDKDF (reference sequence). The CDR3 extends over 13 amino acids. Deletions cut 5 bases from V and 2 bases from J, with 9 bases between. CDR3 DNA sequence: TGTGCCACCAGCGAGGGACGGAACTATGGCTACACCTTC. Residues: CATSEGRNYGYTF.

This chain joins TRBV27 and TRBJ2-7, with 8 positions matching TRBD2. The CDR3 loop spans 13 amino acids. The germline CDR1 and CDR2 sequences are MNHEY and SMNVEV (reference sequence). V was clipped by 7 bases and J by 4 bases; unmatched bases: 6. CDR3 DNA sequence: TGTGCCAGCAAGCGGGAGCGTTCTTACGAGCAGTACTTC. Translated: CASKRERSYEQYF.

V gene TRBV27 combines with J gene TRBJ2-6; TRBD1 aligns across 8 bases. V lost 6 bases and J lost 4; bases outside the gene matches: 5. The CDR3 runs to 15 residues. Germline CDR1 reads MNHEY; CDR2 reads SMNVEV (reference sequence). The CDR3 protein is CASSPGGAGANVLTF. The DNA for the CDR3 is TGTGCCAGCAGCCCAGGGGGCGCGGGGGCCAACGTCCTGACTTTC.

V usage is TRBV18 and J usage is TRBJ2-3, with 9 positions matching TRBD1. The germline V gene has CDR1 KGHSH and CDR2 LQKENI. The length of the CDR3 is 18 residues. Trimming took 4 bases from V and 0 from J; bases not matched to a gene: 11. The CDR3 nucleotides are TGTGCCAGCTCACGACGGACTGACAGGGGGTTCAGCACAGATACGCAGTATTTT. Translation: CASSRRTDRGFSTDTQYF. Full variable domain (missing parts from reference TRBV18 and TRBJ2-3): NAGVMQNPRHLVRRRGQEARLRCSPMKGHSHVYWYRQLPEEGLKFMVYLQKENIIDESGMPKERFSAEFPKEGPSILRIQQVVRGDSAAYFCASSRRTDRGFSTDTQYFGPGTRLTVL.

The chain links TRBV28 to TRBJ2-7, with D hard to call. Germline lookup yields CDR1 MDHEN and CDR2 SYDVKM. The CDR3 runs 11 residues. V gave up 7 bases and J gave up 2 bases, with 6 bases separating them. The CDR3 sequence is CASMRAYEQYF. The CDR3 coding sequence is TGTGCCAGCATGAGAGCCTACGAGCAGTACTTC.

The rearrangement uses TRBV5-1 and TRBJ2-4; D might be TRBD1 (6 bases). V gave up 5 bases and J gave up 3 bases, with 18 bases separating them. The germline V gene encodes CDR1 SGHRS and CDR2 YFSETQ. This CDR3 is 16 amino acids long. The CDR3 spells CASSSYRDEDKNIQYF. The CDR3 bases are TGCGCCAGCAGTTCCTACAGGGATGAGGACAAAAACATTCAGTACTTC.